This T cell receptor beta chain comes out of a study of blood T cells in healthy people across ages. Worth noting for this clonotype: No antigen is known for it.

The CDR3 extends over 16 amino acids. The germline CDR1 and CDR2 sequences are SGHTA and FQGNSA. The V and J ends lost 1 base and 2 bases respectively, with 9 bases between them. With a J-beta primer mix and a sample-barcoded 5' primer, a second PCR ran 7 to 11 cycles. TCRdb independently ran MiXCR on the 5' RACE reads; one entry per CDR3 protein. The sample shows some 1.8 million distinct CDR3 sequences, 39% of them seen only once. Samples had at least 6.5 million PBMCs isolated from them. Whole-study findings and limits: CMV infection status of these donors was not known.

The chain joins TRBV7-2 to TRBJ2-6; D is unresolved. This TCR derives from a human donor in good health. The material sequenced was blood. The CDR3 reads CASSLGFGAGANVLTF. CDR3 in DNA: TGTGCCAGCAGCTTAGGTTTTGGGGCTGGGGCCAACGTCCTGACTTTC.